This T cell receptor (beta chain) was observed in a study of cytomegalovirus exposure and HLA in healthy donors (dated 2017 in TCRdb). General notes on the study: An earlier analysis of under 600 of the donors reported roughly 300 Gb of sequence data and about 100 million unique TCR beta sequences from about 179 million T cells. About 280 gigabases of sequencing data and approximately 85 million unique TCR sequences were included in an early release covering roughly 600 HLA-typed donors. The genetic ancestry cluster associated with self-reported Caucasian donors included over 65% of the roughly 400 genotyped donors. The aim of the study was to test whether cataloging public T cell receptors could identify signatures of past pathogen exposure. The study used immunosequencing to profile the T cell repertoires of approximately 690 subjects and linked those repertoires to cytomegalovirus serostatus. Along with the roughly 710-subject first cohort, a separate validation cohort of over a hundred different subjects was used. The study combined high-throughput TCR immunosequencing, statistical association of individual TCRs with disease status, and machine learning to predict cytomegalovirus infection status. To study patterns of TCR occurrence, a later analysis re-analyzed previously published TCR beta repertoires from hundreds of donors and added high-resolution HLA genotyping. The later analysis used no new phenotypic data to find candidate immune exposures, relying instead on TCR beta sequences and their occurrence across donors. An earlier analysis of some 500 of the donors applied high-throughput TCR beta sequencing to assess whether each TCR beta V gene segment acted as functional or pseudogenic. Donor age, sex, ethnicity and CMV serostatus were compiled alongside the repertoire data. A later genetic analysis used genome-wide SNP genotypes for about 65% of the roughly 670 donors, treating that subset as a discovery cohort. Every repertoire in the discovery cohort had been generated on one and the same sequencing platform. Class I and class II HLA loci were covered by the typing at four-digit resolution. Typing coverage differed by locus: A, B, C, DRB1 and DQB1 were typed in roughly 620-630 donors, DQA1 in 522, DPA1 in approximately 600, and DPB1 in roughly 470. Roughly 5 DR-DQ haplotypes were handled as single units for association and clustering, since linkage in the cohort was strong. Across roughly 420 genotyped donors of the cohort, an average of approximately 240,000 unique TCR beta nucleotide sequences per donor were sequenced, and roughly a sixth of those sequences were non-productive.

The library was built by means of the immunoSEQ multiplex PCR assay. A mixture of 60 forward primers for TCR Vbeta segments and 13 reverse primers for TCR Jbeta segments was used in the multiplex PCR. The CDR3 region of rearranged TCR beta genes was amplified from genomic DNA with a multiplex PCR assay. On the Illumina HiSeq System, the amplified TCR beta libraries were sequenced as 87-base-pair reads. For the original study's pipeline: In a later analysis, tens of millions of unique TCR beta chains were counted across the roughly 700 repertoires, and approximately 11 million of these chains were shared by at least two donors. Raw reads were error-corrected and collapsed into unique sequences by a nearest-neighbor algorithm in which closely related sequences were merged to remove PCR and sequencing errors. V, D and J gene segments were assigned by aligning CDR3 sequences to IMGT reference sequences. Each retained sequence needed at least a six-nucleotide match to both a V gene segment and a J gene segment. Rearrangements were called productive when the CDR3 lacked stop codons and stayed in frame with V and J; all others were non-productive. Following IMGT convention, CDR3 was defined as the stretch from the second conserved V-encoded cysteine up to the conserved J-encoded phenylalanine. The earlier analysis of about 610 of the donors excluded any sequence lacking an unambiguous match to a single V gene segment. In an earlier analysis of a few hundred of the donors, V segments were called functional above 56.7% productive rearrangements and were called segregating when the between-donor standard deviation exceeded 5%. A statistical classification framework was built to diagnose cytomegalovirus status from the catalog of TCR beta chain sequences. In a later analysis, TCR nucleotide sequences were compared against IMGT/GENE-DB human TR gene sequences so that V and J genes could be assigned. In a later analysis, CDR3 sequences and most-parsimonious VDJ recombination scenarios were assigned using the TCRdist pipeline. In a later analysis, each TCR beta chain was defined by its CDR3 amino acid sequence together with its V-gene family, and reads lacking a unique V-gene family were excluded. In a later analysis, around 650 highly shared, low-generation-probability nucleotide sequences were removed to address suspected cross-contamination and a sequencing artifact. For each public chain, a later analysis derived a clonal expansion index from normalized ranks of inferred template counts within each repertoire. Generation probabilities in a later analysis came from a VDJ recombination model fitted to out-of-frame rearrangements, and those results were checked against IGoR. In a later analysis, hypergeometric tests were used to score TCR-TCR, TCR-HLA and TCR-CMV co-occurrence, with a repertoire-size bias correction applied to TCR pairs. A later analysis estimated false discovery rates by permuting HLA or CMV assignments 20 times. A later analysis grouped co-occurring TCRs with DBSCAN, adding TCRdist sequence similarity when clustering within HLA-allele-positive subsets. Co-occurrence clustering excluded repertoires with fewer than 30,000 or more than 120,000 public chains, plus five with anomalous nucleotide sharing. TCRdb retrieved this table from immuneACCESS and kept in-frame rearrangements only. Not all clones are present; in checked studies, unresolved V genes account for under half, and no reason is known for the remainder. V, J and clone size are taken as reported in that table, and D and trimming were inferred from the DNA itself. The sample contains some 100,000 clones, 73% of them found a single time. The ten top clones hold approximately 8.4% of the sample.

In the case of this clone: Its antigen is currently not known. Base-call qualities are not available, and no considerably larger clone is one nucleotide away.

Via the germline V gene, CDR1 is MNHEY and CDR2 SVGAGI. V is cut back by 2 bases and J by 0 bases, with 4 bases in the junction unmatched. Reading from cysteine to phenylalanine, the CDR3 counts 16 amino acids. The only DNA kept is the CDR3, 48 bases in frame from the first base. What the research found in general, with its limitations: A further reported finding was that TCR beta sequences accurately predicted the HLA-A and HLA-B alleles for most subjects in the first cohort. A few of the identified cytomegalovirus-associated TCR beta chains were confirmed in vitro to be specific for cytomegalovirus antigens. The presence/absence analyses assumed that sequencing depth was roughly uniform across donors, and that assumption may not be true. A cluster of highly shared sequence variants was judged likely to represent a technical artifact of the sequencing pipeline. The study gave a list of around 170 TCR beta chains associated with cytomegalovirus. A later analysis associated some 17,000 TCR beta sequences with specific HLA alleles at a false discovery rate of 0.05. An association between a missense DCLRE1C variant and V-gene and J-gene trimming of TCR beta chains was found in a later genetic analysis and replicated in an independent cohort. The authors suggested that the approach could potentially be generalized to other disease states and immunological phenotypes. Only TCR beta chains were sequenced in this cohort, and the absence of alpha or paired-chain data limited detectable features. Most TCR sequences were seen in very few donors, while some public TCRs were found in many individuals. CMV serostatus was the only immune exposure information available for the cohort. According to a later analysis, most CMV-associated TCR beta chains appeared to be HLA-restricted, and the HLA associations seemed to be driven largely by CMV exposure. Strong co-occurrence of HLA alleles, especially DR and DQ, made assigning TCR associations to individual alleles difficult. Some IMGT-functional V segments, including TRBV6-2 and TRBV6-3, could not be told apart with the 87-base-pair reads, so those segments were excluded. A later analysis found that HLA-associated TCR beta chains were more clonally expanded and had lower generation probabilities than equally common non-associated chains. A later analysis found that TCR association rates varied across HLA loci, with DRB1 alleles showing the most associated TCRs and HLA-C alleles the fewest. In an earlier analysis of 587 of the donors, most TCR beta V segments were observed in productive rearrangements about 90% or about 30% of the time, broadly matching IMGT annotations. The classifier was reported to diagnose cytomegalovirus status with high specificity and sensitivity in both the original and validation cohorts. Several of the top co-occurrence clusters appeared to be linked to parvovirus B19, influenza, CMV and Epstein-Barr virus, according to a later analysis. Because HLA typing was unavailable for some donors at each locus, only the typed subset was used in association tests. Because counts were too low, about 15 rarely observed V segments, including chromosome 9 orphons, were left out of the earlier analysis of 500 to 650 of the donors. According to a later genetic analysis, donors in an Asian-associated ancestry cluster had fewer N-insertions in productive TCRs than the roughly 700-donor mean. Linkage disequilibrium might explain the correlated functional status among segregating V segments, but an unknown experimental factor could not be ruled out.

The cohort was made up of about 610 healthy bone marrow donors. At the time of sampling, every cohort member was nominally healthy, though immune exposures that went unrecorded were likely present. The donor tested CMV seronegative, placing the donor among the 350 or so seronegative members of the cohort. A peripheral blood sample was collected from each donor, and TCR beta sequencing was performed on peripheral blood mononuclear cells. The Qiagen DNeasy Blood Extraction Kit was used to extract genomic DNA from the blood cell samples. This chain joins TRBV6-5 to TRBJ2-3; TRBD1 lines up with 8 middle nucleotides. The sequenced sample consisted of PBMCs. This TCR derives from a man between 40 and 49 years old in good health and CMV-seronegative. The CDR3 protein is CASSYGQGPSTDTQYF. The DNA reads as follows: TGTGCCAGCAGTTACGGACAGGGACCGAGCACAGATACGCAGTATTTT.